The TCR beta chain under discussion was sequenced for a study of control samples from healthy donors and cancer patients. Sequencing used immunoSEQ multiplex PCR; TCRdb keeps in-frame clones, though not all of them. This sample yields under 450,000 clones, of which around 90% are seen a single time; roughly 6.4% belongs to the top ten. Germline CDR1 and CDR2: SEHNR and FQNEAQ (reference sequence). CDR3 length: 13 amino acids. Trimming cost V 1 base and J 4 bases, with 7 bases left between them. This TCR was recovered from a man aged 40-55 years with head and neck cancer. This chain links TRBV7-9 with TRBJ1-2, with D uncertain. Source material: PBMCs. The CDR3, as DNA: TGTGCCAGCAGCTTAGGGGAGAGCTATGGCTACACCTTC. Protein product: CASSLGESYGYTF.